This T cell receptor beta chain was retrieved from a study of T cell repertoires in cytomegalovirus infection. In germline, CDR1 is SNHLY, CDR2 FYNNEI. The CDR3 is 16 residues long. Trimming stripped 8 bases from V and 0 bases from J, with 19 bases between. Points on this clonotype: Its matching antigen is unknown.

TCRdb re-called the reads with MiXCR, one entry per CDR3 protein. The top ten clones hold over 13% of a sample with 900,000 to 950,000 distinct CDR3 sequences, around 31% of them seen once. The clonotype originates from a human donor in good health (CMV status not recorded). Some clones in this sample may be carry-over from other donors' samples. The specimen was cultured CD8+ T cells from PBMCs, collected from culture after CMV antigen stimulation. The V and J genes are TRBV2 and TRBJ1-1; D is possibly TRBD1 (6 bases). This CDR3 reads CASETGLSNLNTEAFF. CDR3 DNA sequence: TGTGCCAGCGAGACAGGACTCTCCAATCTGAACACTGAAGCTTTCTTT.